What follows are 4 T cell receptor beta chains derived from one specimen sequenced in a study of blood T cell repertoires in COVID-19. Sequenced by immunoSEQ multiplex PCR; TCRdb stores in-frame clones only, minus some. The data show about 210,000 clones, 80% to 90% seen once. The sequenced sample was peripheral blood. The receptors come from a man over 45 with active or convalescent COVID-19.

V usage is TRBV11-2 and J usage is TRBJ1-1, with D possibly TRBD1 on 5 matching bases. The CDR3 contains 14 residues. Per germline, CDR1 SGHAT and CDR2 FQNNGV. The V end was cut by 1 base, the J end by 1 base, with 7 bases between. The CDR3 DNA reads as TGTGCCAGCAGCTTAGGGGGCTGGAACACTGAAGCTTTCTTT. Translating it yields CASSLGGWNTEAFF.

This chain connects TRBV15 to TRBJ2-3; 10 bases are shared with TRBD1. Germline V gene sequence: CDR1 LNHNV, CDR2 YYDKDF (reference sequence). The CDR3 has 15 amino acids. V was pared by 1 base and J by 9 bases, with 7 bases of the junction left unmatched. The CDR3 protein is CATSRVNGQGDTQYF. In DNA, the CDR3 is TGTGCCACCAGCAGAGTAAACGGACAGGGGGACACGCAGTATTTT.

V gene TRBV5-6 combines with J gene TRBJ1-3; D unresolved. The CDR3 extends over 17 amino acids. CDR1 and CDR2 (germline): SGHDT, YYEEEE. The germline V and J ends were trimmed by 5 bases and 0 bases, with 18 bases remaining between them. The CDR3 DNA sequence: TGTGCCAGCAGTCTCGAAAGGGAGGACTACTCTGGAAACACCATATATTTT. Amino acid sequence: CASSLEREDYSGNTIYF.

The chain has TRBV9 and TRBJ2-2; tentative D call: TRBD2 (6 bases). Per germline, CDR1 SGDLS and CDR2 YYNGEE. V was trimmed by 0 bases and J by 6 bases, leaving 15 bases between them. The CDR3 length is 16 residues. The CDR3 reads CASSVAGGFPAGELFF. For the CDR3, the DNA is TGTGCCAGCAGCGTAGCCGGGGGATTCCCGGCCGGGGAGCTGTTTTTT.